The 30 T cell receptor beta chains below were found in one sample sequenced in a study of cytomegalovirus exposure and HLA in healthy donors. Both 60 Vbeta primers and 13 Jbeta primers went into the PCR. Only in-frame clones appear in the TCRdb table, and some are missing; sequencing was by immunoSEQ multiplex PCR. This table holds approximately 190,000 clones, about four fifths found once. The sequenced sample consisted of PBMCs. The receptors were gathered from a woman aged 45-65 years in good health and CMV-seropositive.

The chain couples TRBV10-3 to TRBJ2-1; a weak D match, TRBD1 (6 bases). The CDR3 totals 16 residues. V was shortened by 4 bases and J by 7 bases, with 20 bases between the two germline ends. Germline V gives CDR1 ENHRY, CDR2 SYGVKD. The CDR3 region is CAISASVDSPGNEQFF. CDR3 DNA sequence: TGTGCCATCAGTGCATCGGTGGACAGCCCCGGGAATGAGCAGTTCTTC.

The chain joins TRBV4-2 to TRBJ2-5; 10 bases match TRBD2. Germline CDR1 is LGHNA and CDR2 is YNFKEQ. J gave up 4 bases and V 4 bases, and 9 bases lay outside the gene matches. The CDR3 has 16 amino acids. CDR3 sequence (DNA): TGTGCCAGCAGCCCAACCCTAGCGGGGGAGGGAGAGACCCAGTACTTC. Translated, it gives CASSPTLAGEGETQYF.

The J gene is TRBJ2-1, the V gene TRBV2; weak D call: TRBD2 (7 bases). This CDR3 has 14 amino acids. Germline V gene data show CDR1 as SNHLY and CDR2 as FYNNEI. V was clipped by 8 bases and J by 1 base, with 12 bases between them. As DNA, the CDR3 is TGTGCCAGCGGGGGGGGCTGGTCCTACAATGAGCAGTTCTTC. Amino acid sequence: CASGGGWSYNEQFF.

This chain connects TRBV28 to TRBJ1-2, with D perhaps matching TRBD1 (5 bases). CDR3 length: 14 amino acids. From germline, CDR1 is MDHEN and CDR2 SYDVKM. Trimming removed 7 bases at V and 0 bases at J, with 12 bases between. As DNA, the CDR3 is TGTGCCAGCACTACAGGAAAAGCTAACTATGGCTACACCTTC. As protein: CASTTGKANYGYTF.

V gene TRBV2 combines with J gene TRBJ1-4; D is unresolved. The V and J ends lost 0 bases and 8 bases respectively, with 13 bases between them. Germline values: CDR1 SNHLY, CDR2 FYNNEI. The length of the CDR3 is 15 residues. DNA for the CDR3: TGTGCCAGCAGTGAAGCAGGCCAGGCGCTCGAAAAACTGTTTTTT. Translating it yields CASSEAGQALEKLFF.

This rearrangement joins TRBV6-5 to TRBJ1-5; TRBD1 aligns across 7 bases. Trimming cost V 6 bases and J 3 bases; bases outside gene matches: 8. Germline V gene lookup returns CDR1 MNHEY and CDR2 SVGAGI. The CDR3 sequence is 15 residues long. The CDR3 DNA follows: TGTGCCAGCAGGAGAGACAGGGAGTCCAATCAGCCCCAGCATTTT. Translating gives CASRRDRESNQPQHF.

The rearrangement uses TRBV4-2 and TRBJ2-3; D is uncertain. There are 12 residues in the CDR3. Germline loops: CDR1 LGHNA, CDR2 YNFKEQ. The V gene lost 4 bases and the J gene lost 3 bases, with 5 bases spanning the gap. CDR3 sequence (DNA): TGTGCCAGCAGCCTCCGGACAGATACGCAGTATTTT. Its translation: CASSLRTDTQYF.

This rearrangement joins TRBV6-1 to TRBJ1-2, with D maybe TRBD1 (6 bases). V lost 5 bases to trimming and J lost 4 bases, with 14 bases between them. The CDR3 extends over 14 amino acids. Germline V gene sequence: CDR1 MNHNS, CDR2 SASEGT. The CDR3 sequence is CASSLNDRPYGYTF. CDR3 sequence (DNA): TGTGCCAGCAGTCTAAACGACAGGCCCTATGGCTACACCTTC.

V is TRBV7-2 and J is TRBJ2-2; D call uncertain. Trimming took 3 bases from V and 3 from J, leaving 8 bases between them. The CDR3 contains 14 residues. Germline CDR1 reads SGHTA; CDR2 reads FQGNSA. CDR3 DNA: TGTGCCAGCAGCTTGTACCGGGACACCGGGGAGCTGTTTTTT. Translated: CASSLYRDTGELFF.

V gene TRBV10-2 combines with J gene TRBJ1-4, with 9 bases fitting TRBD1. The CDR3 is made up of 14 amino acids. Germline CDR1 reads WSHSY; CDR2 reads SAAADI. Trimming cost V 8 bases and J 4 bases; bases outside gene matches: 5. The CDR3 region is CASGDRENNEKLFF. CDR3 DNA sequence: TGCGCCAGCGGGGACAGGGAAAATAATGAAAAACTGTTTTTT.

This clone was detected once. J is TRBJ1-5 and V is TRBV6-1, with D uncertain. V was trimmed by 0 bases and J by 2 bases, leaving 8 bases between them. CDR1 is MNHNS, CDR2 SASEGT, per germline. CDR3 size: 15 residues. CDR3 sequence reads: CASSEALYGNQPQHF. The CDR3 region has the DNA TGTGCCAGCAGTGAAGCGCTCTACGGCAATCAGCCCCAGCATTTT.

The chain is built from TRBV27 and TRBJ2-5, with D tentatively TRBD1 (6 bases). V was shortened by 6 bases and J by 0 bases, with 11 bases between the two germline ends. Germline CDR1 reads MNHEY; CDR2 reads SMNVEV (reference sequence). This CDR3 spans 14 amino acids. CDR3 amino acids: CASRYDRYQETQYF. The CDR3 region has the DNA TGTGCCAGCAGATACGACAGGTACCAAGAGACCCAGTACTTC.

The chain uses TRBV5-1 and TRBJ1-2; a possible D gene is TRBD1 (6 bases). V lost 0 bases to trimming and J lost 7 bases, with 13 bases between them. CDR1 is SGHRS and CDR2 is YFSETQ in the germline V gene. This CDR3 contains 14 residues. CDR3 sequence (DNA): TGCGCCAGCAGCTTGGACCAGGGGCGAAGTGGCTACACCTTC. Its protein is CASSLDQGRSGYTF.

The rearrangement links TRBV14 to TRBJ2-6, with 9 bases matching TRBD2. The germline V gene encodes CDR1 SGHDN and CDR2 FVKESK. Trimming cost V 4 bases and J 0 bases; bases outside gene matches: 7. This CDR3 has 18 amino acids. The CDR3 here is CASSRGGGPGSGANVLTF. CDR3 sequence (DNA): TGTGCCAGCAGCCGCGGGGGGGGACCCGGCTCTGGGGCCAACGTCCTGACTTTC. Using reference TRBV14 and TRBJ2-6 for the parts outside the CDR3, the full variable domain is EAGVTQFPSHSVIEKGQTVTLRCDPISGHDNLYWYRRVMGKEIKFLLHFVKESKQDESGMPNNRFLAERTGGTYSTLKVQPAELEDSGVYFCASSRGGGPGSGANVLTFGAGSRLTVL.

CDR3 loop: CAIRGKTDYGYTF. CDR3 coding DNA: TGTGCCATCAGAGGAAAGACAGACTATGGCTACACCTTC. J is TRBJ1-2 and V is TRBV10-3, with D perhaps TRBD1 (5 bases). The germline gives CDR1 ENHRY, CDR2 SYGVKD. V was cut by 6 bases and J by 3 bases, with 11 bases left in between. The CDR3 totals 13 residues.

The chain employs TRBV5-8 and TRBJ2-5; 7 bases are shared with TRBD2. The DNA end lines up better with TRBJ2-7; the J call may be wrong. CDR3 length: 15 amino acids. CDR1 SGHTS and CDR2 YDEGEE come from the germline V gene. Written as DNA, the CDR3 is TGTGCCAGCAGCCGGATGGGGGGGAGCTCCTACGAGCAGTACTTC. Its translation: CASSRMGGSSYEQYF.

The genes are TRBV7-9 and TRBJ1-2; D might be TRBD1 (6 bases). V lost 3 bases to trimming and J lost 4 bases, with 12 bases between them. In germline, CDR1 is SEHNR, CDR2 FQNEAQ (reference sequence). The CDR3 consists of 14 residues. In nucleotides, the CDR3 is TGTGCCAGCAGCTTCCTACAGGGACGCTATGGCTACACCTTC. Its protein product is CASSFLQGRYGYTF.

The J gene is TRBJ2-7, the V gene TRBV19; D is perhaps TRBD1 (6 bases). V was cut by 6 bases and J by 3 bases, with 21 bases left in between. Per germline, CDR1 LNHDA and CDR2 SQIVND (reference sequence). The CDR3 covers 16 residues. The CDR3 bases are TGTGCCAGTAGCCCGGGACCCCCAGGGACAATCTACGAGCAGTACTTC. This translates into CASSPGPPGTIYEQYF.

CDR3 protein: CASSYSFSYNEQFF. CDR3 bases: TGTGCCAGCAGTTATTCTTTTTCCTACAATGAGCAGTTCTTC. The V and J genes are TRBV6-6 and TRBJ2-1; D gene uncertain. Germline V gives CDR1 MNHNY, CDR2 SVGAGI (reference sequence). CDR3 length: 14 residues. The V and J ends lost 3 bases and 1 base respectively, with 7 bases between them.

V is TRBV28 and J is TRBJ1-5, with D perhaps matching TRBD1 (5 bases). The germline V gene has CDR1 MDHEN and CDR2 SYDVKM. The CDR3 is 15 residues long. V lost 6 bases and J 1 base, leaving 13 bases between the germline ends. Written as DNA, the CDR3 is TGTGCCAGCAGCACCAGGGTAAGGAGCAATCAGCCCCAGCATTTT. Its protein is CASSTRVRSNQPQHF.

The genes are TRBV15 and TRBJ2-5, with 7 nucleotides matching TRBD1. The DNA end is a closer match to TRBJ2-7, so the J assignment may be wrong. Per the germline V gene, CDR1 is LNHNV and CDR2 is YYDKDF (reference sequence). The CDR3 spans 17 residues. The chain's CDR3 is CATSSNNEGARSYEQYF. DNA for the CDR3: TGTGCCACCAGCAGTAACAATGAGGGGGCGAGGTCCTACGAGCAGTACTTC.

This clone occurred a few times. J is TRBJ2-1 and V is TRBV4-3; D perhaps matches TRBD2 (5 bases). V was pared by 1 base and J by 6 bases, with 10 bases between. This CDR3 region has 14 residues. Per germline, CDR1 LGHNA and CDR2 YSLEER. DNA for the CDR3: TGCGCCAGCAGCCAAGCCGTTGGAGGCAATGAGCAGTTCTTC. This codes for CASSQAVGGNEQFF.

This clone was counted only a few times. This sequence joins TRBV4-1 and TRBJ1-2; D perhaps matches TRBD1 (6 bases). The V end was cut by 6 bases, the J end by 4 bases, with 12 bases between. The CDR3 covers 13 residues. Germline CDR1 MGHRA, CDR2 YSYEKL. The DNA for the CDR3 is TGCGCCAGCAGTACCGAAGGGGGCTATGGCTACACCTTC. As protein: CASSTEGGYGYTF.

The J gene is TRBJ2-6, the V gene TRBV19; maybe TRBD2 (6 bases). This CDR3 is 17 amino acids long. The V gene lost 6 bases and the J gene lost 4 bases, with 19 bases spanning the gap. Germline-derived CDR1 and CDR2 are LNHDA and SQIVND (reference sequence). CDR3 DNA: TGTGCCAGTAGGCGGGACCGGGCTCTTGGGGGGGCCAACGTCCTGACTTTC. Amino acids: CASRRDRALGGANVLTF.

The chain employs TRBV6-1 and TRBJ1-6, with D perhaps TRBD1 (6 bases). The V end was cut by 7 bases, the J end by 7 bases, with 14 bases between. Germline CDR1 is MNHNS and CDR2 is SASEGT. This CDR3 is built from 14 residues. CDR3 sequence reads: CASTQGWRNSPLHF. The CDR3 nucleotides read TGTGCCAGCACCCAGGGGTGGAGGAATTCACCCCTCCACTTT.

J is TRBJ2-7 and V is TRBV9, with D possibly being TRBD2 (5 bases). Germline lookup yields CDR1 SGDLS and CDR2 YYNGEE. The CDR3 covers 14 residues. V lost 0 bases and J 3 bases, leaving 10 bases between the germline ends. The CDR3 loop is CASSVGETGYEQYF. CDR3 coding DNA: TGTGCCAGCAGCGTAGGGGAGACTGGCTACGAGCAGTACTTC.

J is TRBJ2-7 and V is TRBV15, with D possibly TRBD1 on 6 matching bases. Trimming cost V 0 bases and J 5 bases, with 11 bases left between them. CDR3 length equals 14 residues. Germline V gene lookup returns CDR1 LNHNV and CDR2 YYDKDF (reference sequence). The CDR3: CATSRDPQGDEQYF. CDR3 coding DNA: TGTGCCACCAGCAGAGATCCACAGGGCGACGAGCAGTACTTC. The full variable domain, rest sourced from reference TRBV15 and TRBJ2-7, is DAMVIQNPRYQVTQFGKPVTLSCSQTLNHNVMYWYQQKSSQAPKLLFHYYDKDFNNEADTPDNFQSRRPNTSFCFLDIRSPGLGDTAMYLCATSRDPQGDEQYFGPGTRLTVT.

The genes are TRBV6-5 and TRBJ1-3, with 10 bases identical to TRBD1. From germline, CDR1 is MNHEY and CDR2 SVGAGI. The CDR3 runs 15 residues. Trimming cost V 6 bases and J 4 bases; bases outside gene matches: 6. CDR3 protein: CASSIGTGAGNTIYF. CDR3 sequence (DNA): TGTGCCAGCAGCATCGGGACAGGGGCCGGAAACACCATATATTTT.

The CDR3 DNA reads TGTGCCAGCAGTTTGGACAGGGCTGATCAGCCCCAGCATTTT. Translated: CASSLDRADQPQHF. The chain has TRBV28 and TRBJ1-5; 8 bases map to TRBD1. There are 14 residues in the CDR3. The V gene end was trimmed by 3 bases and the J gene end by 5 bases; junction bases not matched to a gene: 3. The germline CDR1 and CDR2 sequences are MDHEN and SYDVKM.

The chain carries TRBV7-9 and TRBJ2-2, with D possibly being TRBD1 (5 bases). Germline V gene lookup returns CDR1 SEHNR and CDR2 FQNEAQ (reference sequence). V was shortened by 7 bases and J by 0 bases, with 15 bases between the two germline ends. The length of the CDR3 is 16 residues. The CDR3 nucleotides read TGTGCCAGCATCTCAGACAGATTCGCGAACACCGGGGAGCTGTTTTTT. This codes for CASISDRFANTGELFF.